The clone carrying this T cell receptor (beta chain) has just a few counts. Its antigen is not known. The data were taken from a study of T-cell reconstitution after alpha-beta-depleted transplantation in children. The library targeted TCRbeta and was prepared with unique molecular identifiers. TCRdb reprocessed the PCR reads via MiXCR and lists one record per CDR3 protein. The data contain 440,000 or so distinct CDR3 sequences, roughly two fifths of them seen just once; the ten biggest clones take up approximately 30%. Findings of the study overall: Several hundred expanded graft clones reportedly gave rise to the alpha-beta T cells present about two months after transplant. Counts and diversity of T cells one year after transplant came mostly from newly produced T cells. From surviving recipient T cells and thymic progenitors came the high day-60 TCRbeta diversity observed in some patients.

V lost 4 bases to trimming and J lost 5 bases; unmatched junction nucleotides: 12. CDR1 and CDR2 (germline): SQVTM, ANQGSEA. This CDR3 contains 15 residues. J is TRBJ2-3 and V is TRBV29-1, with 7 bases lining up with TRBD2. Here the sequenced sample was PBMCs, taken before TCRalphabeta/CD19-depleted stem cell transplant. The sequence was obtained from a girl aged 2 to 9 with aplastic anemia, due to receive a stem cell transplant. The CDR3: CSVAPRAGVQDTQYF. In DNA, the CDR3 is TGCAGCGTTGCCCCGCGGGCGGGAGTCCAAGATACGCAGTATTTT.